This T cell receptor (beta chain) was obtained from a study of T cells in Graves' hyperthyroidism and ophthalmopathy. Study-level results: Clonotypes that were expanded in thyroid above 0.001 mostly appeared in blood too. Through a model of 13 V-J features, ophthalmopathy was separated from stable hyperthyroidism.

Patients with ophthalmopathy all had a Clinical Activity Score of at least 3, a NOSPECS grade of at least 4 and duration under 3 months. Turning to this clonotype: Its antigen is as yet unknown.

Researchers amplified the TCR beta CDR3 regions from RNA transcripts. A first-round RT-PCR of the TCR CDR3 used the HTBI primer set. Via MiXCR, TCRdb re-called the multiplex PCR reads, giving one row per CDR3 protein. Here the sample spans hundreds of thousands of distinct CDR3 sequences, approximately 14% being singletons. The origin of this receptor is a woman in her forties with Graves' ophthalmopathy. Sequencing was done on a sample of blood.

The CDR3 spells CASNYGGNEQYF. The DNA of the CDR3 is TGTGCCAGCAACTATGGGGGGAACGAGCAGTACTTC. The gene calls are TRBV7-2 and TRBJ2-7, with a possible D match to TRBD2 (6 bases). Per germline, CDR1 SGHTA and CDR2 FQGNSA. The length of the CDR3 is 12 residues. V was cut by 7 bases and J by 5 bases, with 12 bases left in between. The variable domain in full, completed from reference TRBV7-2 and TRBJ2-7, reads GAGVSQSPSNKVTEKGKDVELRCDPISGHTALYWYRQSLGQGLEFLIYFQGNSAPDKSGLPSDRFSAERTGGSVSTLTIQRTQQEDSAVYLCASNYGGNEQYFGPGTRLTVT.